Each of the 12 T cell receptor beta chains below was sequenced from the same sample in a study of cytomegalovirus exposure and HLA in healthy donors. The PCR ran on 60 Vbeta and 13 Jbeta primers. Method: immunoSEQ multiplex PCR; TCRdb's copy keeps in-frame clones and lacks some. Among 120,000 or so clones, around 79% were seen once, and the ten largest hold about 6%. Sequenced: PBMCs. These receptors all stem from a woman in her thirties or forties in good health and CMV-seronegative.

V gene TRBV27 combines with J gene TRBJ2-5, with D tentatively TRBD1 (5 bases). The length of the CDR3 is 13 residues. Germline loops: CDR1 MNHEY, CDR2 SMNVEV (reference sequence). Trimming cost V 5 bases and J 4 bases, with 11 bases left between them. Here the CDR3 reads CASSRQISETQYF. CDR3 in DNA: TGTGCCAGCAGTAGACAGATATCAGAGACCCAGTACTTC.

The genes are TRBV7-9 and TRBJ2-2, with D unresolved. The length of the CDR3 is 12 residues. Germline loops: CDR1 SEHNR, CDR2 FQNEAQ (reference sequence). V dropped 5 bases and J dropped 7 bases, with 8 bases sitting between them. CDR3 loop: CASSPDDGELFF. CDR3 bases: TGTGCCAGCAGCCCAGATGACGGGGAGCTGTTTTTT. The variable domain in full, with the rest retrieved from reference TRBV7-9 and TRBJ2-2, is DTGVSQNPRHKITKRGQNVTFRCDPISEHNRLYWYRQTLGQGPEFLTYFQNEAQLEKSRLLSDRFSAERPKGSFSTLEIQRTEQGDSAMYLCASSPDDGELFFGEGSRLTVL.

This chain links TRBV27 with TRBJ1-1; TRBD1 matches 7 bases. J lost 4 bases, V lost 4 bases, and 9 bases had no gene match. This CDR3 is 15 amino acids long. The germline CDR1 and CDR2 sequences are MNHEY and SMNVEV (reference sequence). In DNA form, the CDR3 reads TGTGCCAGCAGTTCCTCCATTGGGACAGTCACTGAAGCTTTCTTT. Protein sequence: CASSSSIGTVTEAFF.

This clone was seen a handful of times. V usage is TRBV5-3 and J usage is TRBJ1-1; maybe TRBD1 (6 bases). TRBV5-3 is an open reading frame, and its role is uncertain. The CDR3 runs 10 residues. The V end was cut by 10 bases, the J end by 8 bases, with 12 bases between. The CDR3, as DNA: TGTGCCCGGAGGGGGGGGGAAGCTTTCTTT. Translation: CARRGGEAFF.

J is TRBJ2-5 and V is TRBV5-6, with TRBD1 as a possible D gene (6 bases). The CDR3 runs to 13 residues. V gave up 4 bases and J gave up 12 bases, with 19 bases separating them. Germline CDR1 SGHDT, CDR2 YYEEEE. The CDR3 DNA reads as TGTGCCAGCAGCCCGCTCAGGGGTCTAGATAAGTACTTC. This codes for CASSPLRGLDKYF.

This chain uses TRBV2 with TRBJ1-1, with 8 nucleotides matching TRBD1. CDR1 is SNHLY, CDR2 FYNNEI, per germline. CDR3 length equals 14 residues. V was pared by 6 bases and J by 4 bases, with 7 bases of the junction left unmatched. The CDR3 DNA reads as TGTGCCAGCAGGACCGGGGACAGGTTCACTGAAGCTTTCTTT. Its translation: CASRTGDRFTEAFF.

The chain has TRBV2 and TRBJ2-1, with 11 bases that match TRBD2. The length of the CDR3 is 15 residues. Germline loops: CDR1 SNHLY, CDR2 FYNNEI. After removal of 4 bases from V and 8 bases from J, the junction contained 7 bases not matched to a gene. The CDR3 bases are TGTGCCAGCAGTGTTAATAGCGGGAGGGTTGATGAGCAGTTCTTC. Its protein product is CASSVNSGRVDEQFF.

This clone has a handful of counts. The chain has TRBV5-5 and TRBJ2-1; TRBD1 is a possible D gene (6 bases). Trimming took off 0 bases at V and 4 bases at J, with 11 bases between the two ends. CDR1 is SGHKS and CDR2 is YYEKEE in the germline V gene (reference sequence). This CDR3 comprises 15 residues. Here the CDR3 DNA reads TGTGCCAGCAGCTTGGTGGCAGGGGTTTACAATGAGCAGTTCTTC. This gives the protein CASSLVAGVYNEQFF. The whole variable domain, remainder taken from reference TRBV5-5 and TRBJ2-1, is DAGVTQSPTHLIKTRGQQVTLRCSPISGHKSVSWYQQVLGQGPQFIFQYYEKEERGRGNFPDRFSARQFPNYSSELNVNALLLGDSALYLCASSLVAGVYNEQFFGPGTRLTVL.

This clone was observed a few times. This chain connects TRBV19 to TRBJ1-2; D is unresolved. Germline lookup yields CDR1 LNHDA and CDR2 SQIVND (reference sequence). V was trimmed by 10 bases and J by 2 bases, leaving 11 bases between them. The CDR3 contains 12 residues. CDR3 residues: CAIQADNYGYTF. The CDR3, as DNA: TGTGCCATCCAGGCAGACAACTATGGCTACACCTTC.

The chain recombines TRBV18 with TRBJ1-1, with D hard to call. Germline lookup yields CDR1 KGHSH and CDR2 LQKENI. The CDR3 is 16 residues long. V dropped 3 bases and J dropped 4 bases, with 18 bases sitting between them. CDR3 DNA sequence: TGTGCCAGCTCACCGATCCAGAAGGGAGTGGGCACTGAAGCTTTCTTT. This sequence encodes CASSPIQKGVGTEAFF.

This clone appeared a few times. The chain couples TRBV6-6 to TRBJ2-3, with TRBD2 identical over 7 bases. Germline values: CDR1 MNHNY, CDR2 SVGAGI (reference sequence). The CDR3 length is 14 residues. V was pared by 5 bases and J by 0 bases, with 2 bases of the junction left unmatched. This chain's CDR3 is CASSRDYSTDTQYF. CDR3 DNA: TGTGCCAGCAGTCGGGACTATAGCACAGATACGCAGTATTTT.

The chain employs TRBV20-1 and TRBJ2-7; 7 bases are a match to TRBD2. The V gene end was trimmed by 6 bases and the J gene end by 6 bases; junction bases not matched to a gene: 5. Germline V gives CDR1 DFQATT, CDR2 SNEGSKA (reference sequence). The CDR3 loop spans 11 amino acids. CDR3 sequence reads: CSAPGGSEQYF. CDR3 DNA sequence: TGCAGTGCCCCGGGAGGTAGCGAGCAGTACTTC.